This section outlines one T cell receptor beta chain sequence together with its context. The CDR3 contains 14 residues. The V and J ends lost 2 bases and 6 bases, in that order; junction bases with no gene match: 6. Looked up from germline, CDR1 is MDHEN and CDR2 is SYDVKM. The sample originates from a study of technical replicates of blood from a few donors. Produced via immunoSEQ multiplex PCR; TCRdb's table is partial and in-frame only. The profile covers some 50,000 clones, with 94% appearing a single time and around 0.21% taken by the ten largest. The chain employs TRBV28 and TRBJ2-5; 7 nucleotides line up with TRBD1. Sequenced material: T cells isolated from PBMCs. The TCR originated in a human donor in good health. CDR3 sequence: CASSLRNRGQTQYF. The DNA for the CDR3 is TGTGCCAGCAGTTTACGAAACAGGGGCCAGACCCAGTACTTC.